This is a list of T cell receptor beta chains from one sample in a study of cytomegalovirus exposure and HLA in healthy donors. Measured with immunoSEQ multiplex PCR; TCRdb has only the in-frame clones, and not every one. Of approximately 190,000 clones listed, approximately 81% were seen once; the top ten hold 3% to 4%. The material sequenced was PBMCs. These TCRs come from a man between 45 and 60 years old in good health and CMV-seronegative. Both conserved end residues are part of each CDR3. The D gene is left open where the match is weak. Size is omitted from some rows. Given values are once, few, many or a class for expanded clones.

D gene	clone size	V gene	J gene	CDR3 DNA	CDR3 protein
TRBD1	.	TRBV29-1	TRBJ1-2	TGCAGCGTTGAACACCCCCTGGGCAGGGGGAACTATGGCTACACCTTC	CSVEHPLGRGNYGYTF
TRBD1	.	TRBV19	TRBJ1-6	TGTGCCAGTAGGGTGACAGGGTCCTATAATTCACCCCTCCACTTT	CASRVTGSYNSPLHF
.	.	TRBV25-1	TRBJ2-4	TGTGCCAGCAGTGAAAGTGGCTCCCTAGCCAAAAACATTCAGTACTTC	CASSESGSLAKNIQYF
.	.	TRBV30	TRBJ1-2	TGTGCCTGGAGTAGGGGGAACTATGGCTACACCTTC	CAWSRGNYGYTF
.	.	TRBV28	TRBJ1-6	TGTGCCAGCAGACCTCCGGCAGGGATGGCTTCACCCCTCCACTTT	CASRPPAGMASPLHF
.	.	TRBV6-5	TRBJ1-1	TGTGCCAGCAGTGCATATACAAGAGGGGGCACTGAAGCTTTCTTT	CASSAYTRGGTEAFF
TRBD1	.	TRBV7-9	TRBJ2-7	TGTGCCAGCAGCGAATTGGACAGGTACTACGAGCAGTACTTC	CASSELDRYYEQYF
.	few	TRBV7-8	TRBJ2-7	TGTGCCAGCAGTTTCCTCAGGAACGAGCAGTACTTC	CASSFLRNEQYF
.	.	TRBV6-5	TRBJ1-6	TGTGCCAGCAGTGCTAGTAGCTCCTATAATTCACCCCTCCACTTT	CASSASSSYNSPLHF
.	.	TRBV7-9	TRBJ2-5	TGTGCCAGCAGCTTAGCCTACAGGGCCGAGATTCAAGAGACCCAGTACTTC	CASSLAYRAEIQETQYF
TRBD2	.	TRBV5-4	TRBJ2-2	TGTGCCAGCAGCCGGGGGGGGCTTCGGGGTTCCGGGGAGCTGTTTTTT	CASSRGGLRGSGELFF
.	.	TRBV9	TRBJ2-3	TGTGCCAGCAGCGTAGATTTCCCAGCAGATACGCAGTATTTT	CASSVDFPADTQYF
.	.	TRBV6-5	TRBJ1-5	TGTGCCAGCAGAGACAGAGGCAATCAGCCCCAGCATTTT	CASRDRGNQPQHF
.	.	TRBV7-9	TRBJ2-7	TGTTCCAGCAGCTCGACAGCTCTAACCTCCTACGAGCAGTACTTC	CSSSSTALTSYEQYF
.	.	TRBV13	TRBJ2-7	TGTGCCAGCAGCTTGGCCGGGTACGAGCAGTACTTC	CASSLAGYEQYF
TRBD2	once	TRBV4-1	TRBJ2-5	TGCGCCAGCAGCCAAGTTGCGGGGGGCCACCAAGAGACCCAGTACTTC	CASSQVAGGHQETQYF
TRBD1	.	TRBV27	TRBJ1-1	TGTGCCAGCAGTTTGGTTCGACAGGGGAATGCTTTCTTT	CASSLVRQGNAFF
.	.	TRBV18	TRBJ1-1	TGTGCCAGCTCACCCATGGGGAGGAACACTGAAGCTTTCTTT	CASSPMGRNTEAFF
.	.	TRBV6-5	TRBJ2-5	TGTGCCAGCAGTTACTCATTCGCAGGGGATGAGACCCAGTACTTC	CASSYSFAGDETQYF
.	few	TRBV7-2	TRBJ2-7	TGTGCCAGCAGCTTCCCCGGGAGCCACGAGCAGTACTTC	CASSFPGSHEQYF
.	.	TRBV7-3	TRBJ2-3	TGTGCCAGCAGCACCGGACTGAGCACAGATACGCAGTATTTT	CASSTGLSTDTQYF
TRBD2	.	TRBV19	TRBJ2-3	TGTGCCAGTAGTGCCGGGACTAGGAGGGATACGCAGTATTTT	CASSAGTRRDTQYF
TRBD1	few	TRBV11-2	TRBJ1-6	TGTGCCAGCACCCCCGGGACAGGGGGTTCACCCCTCCACTTT	CASTPGTGGSPLHF
TRBD1	.	TRBV7-2	TRBJ2-1	TGTGCCAGCAGCTTAAGGACAGGGTCTTTTGGTGAGCAGTTCTTC	CASSLRTGSFGEQFF
TRBD2	.	TRBV2	TRBJ2-5	TGTGCCAGCAATGGACTAGCGGCGACCCAAGAGACCCAGTACTTC	CASNGLAATQETQYF
TRBD1	few	TRBV30	TRBJ2-5	TGTGCCTCCGACAGGGTGAGCAGGGAGACCCAGTACTTC	CASDRVSRETQYF
.	.	TRBV6-5	TRBJ2-7	TGTGCCAGCAGTCCCGGCAGGGCCTACGAGCAGTACTTC	CASSPGRAYEQYF
.	once	TRBV6-1	TRBJ1-3	TGTGCCAGCAGTGAAAGTCTGGGCTTCTCTGGAAACACCATATATTTT	CASSESLGFSGNTIYF
TRBD2	.	TRBV5-8	TRBJ2-3	TGTGCCAGCTGGAAGCGGGGGGACACAGATACGCAGTATTTT	CASWKRGDTDTQYF
.	.	TRBV19	TRBJ1-2	TGTGCCAGTAGTGTCAGGGGTTCAAATTATGGCTACACCTTC	CASSVRGSNYGYTF
.	.	TRBV11-2	TRBJ2-5	TGTGCCAGCAGCGTGCAGGGGGGTATTGGGCAAGAGACCCAGTACTTC	CASSVQGGIGQETQYF
.	.	TRBV5-1	TRBJ2-6	TGCGCCAGCAGCTTGGCCGTCTTCTCTGGGGCCAACGTCCTGACTTTC	CASSLAVFSGANVLTF
TRBD2	few	TRBV19	TRBJ2-2	TGTGCCAGTAAGCGGGACCAAAGGGGTCACGGGGAGCTGTTTTTT	CASKRDQRGHGELFF
TRBD1	.	TRBV5-1	TRBJ2-7	TGCGCCAGCAGCAAGGGACAGGGACAAATGGGATACGAGCAGTACTTC	CASSKGQGQMGYEQYF
.	.	TRBV7-2	TRBJ1-1	TGTGCCAGCAGCCCGGACAGCAATAGGATGAACACTGAAGCTTTCTTT	CASSPDSNRMNTEAFF
TRBD1	.	TRBV15	TRBJ2-7	TGTGCCACCAGCCTGGACAGGGTCACCTACGAGCAGTACTTC	CATSLDRVTYEQYF
.	.	TRBV6-5	TRBJ2-3	TGTGCCAGCCGGCCCGGGAGCACAGATACGCAGTATTTT	CASRPGSTDTQYF
.	.	TRBV2	TRBJ2-2	TGTGCCAGCAGCCCCGACAGTAACACCGGGGAGCTGTTTTTT	CASSPDSNTGELFF
TRBD2	.	TRBV7-9	TRBJ2-7	TGTGCCAGCAGCTTATGGGAGCGGCGGGGGGCCCCTCGGGAGCAGTACTTC	CASSLWERRGAPREQYF
.	.	TRBV5-6	TRBJ1-6	TGTGCCAGCAGCTACAGGGAAATGACTTCACCCCTCCACTTT	CASSYREMTSPLHF
.	.	TRBV7-9	TRBJ2-7	TGTGCCAGCAGCCCGTTAGTGGAGGAGCAGTACTTC	CASSPLVEEQYF
TRBD2	.	TRBV10-3	TRBJ2-1	TGTGCCATCAATGCCGGACTAGCGGGGACCTACAATGAGCAGTTCTTC	CAINAGLAGTYNEQFF
TRBD1	.	TRBV19	TRBJ2-7	TGTGCCAGTAGTAGGGACAGGGGGTACGAGCAGTACTTC	CASSRDRGYEQYF
TRBD1	.	TRBV30	TRBJ1-3	TGTGCCTGGAGTCGAGGACAGGGAAGGTCTGGAAACACCATATATTTT	CAWSRGQGRSGNTIYF
TRBD2	few	TRBV19	TRBJ2-5	TGTGCCAGTAGTTTGGGACTAGCGGTGGAGACCCAGTACTTC	CASSLGLAVETQYF
.	.	TRBV13	TRBJ2-3	TGTGCCAGCAGCAGCGGTTCCAAAGGCACAGATACGCAGTATTTT	CASSSGSKGTDTQYF
.	.	TRBV6-1	TRBJ2-7	TGTGCCAGCAGTGAAGTTAACAGGGTCCACGAGCAGTACTTC	CASSEVNRVHEQYF